This T cell receptor beta chain was profiled in a study of OX40 agonist ivuxolimab in advanced cancers. Study outcomes and limitations: Both blood CD4+ and CD8+ T cells showed clonal growth by week 6 at 0.1 to 3.0 mg/kg. CD8+ T cells averaged more expanded clones than CD4+.

Method: immunoSEQ multiplex PCR; TCRdb's copy keeps in-frame clones and lacks some. The sample includes around 64,000 clones, approximately 84% of them seen just once. Systemic immunosuppression or a history of autoimmune disease excluded patients. On this clone: Its antigen is not identified.

The starting material was CD4+ or CD8+ T cells sorted from blood, obtained in a trial of the OX40 agonist ivuxolimab. This sequence was found in an adult with an advanced solid tumor such as melanoma, head and neck, liver or kidney cancer.

CDR3 region: CASSYSGQGVDTQYF. CDR3 nucleotides: TGTGCCAGCAGTTACTCGGGACAGGGGGTAGATACGCAGTATTTT. The J gene is TRBJ2-3, the V gene TRBV6-5; TRBD1 agrees at 11 bases. This CDR3 is built from 15 residues. Germline values: CDR1 MNHEY, CDR2 SVGAGI. Trimming removed 0 bases from V and 5 bases from J; junction bases left unmatched: 1.